The rows below give T cell receptor beta chains drawn from one sample of a study of T cell clones after liver transplantation. Measured with immunoSEQ multiplex PCR; TCRdb has only the in-frame clones, and not every one. The data contain roughly 100,000 clones, around 84% of them singletons. The specimen comprised CD4+ T cells from blood, sampled 45 to 50 months after liver transplant. The source of these receptors is a human patient who received a liver transplant. A subset of T cells may come from the graft donor. Both conserved end residues are part of each CDR3. The D gene is left open where the match is weak. Size is omitted from some rows. Given values are once, few, many or a class for expanded clones.

j_call v_call clone_size d_call cdr3_aa cdr3_nt
TRBJ2-3 TRBV9 few . CASSVGQTSTDTQYF TGTGCCAGCAGCGTAGGACAGACTAGCACAGATACGCAGTATTTT
TRBJ2-5 TRBV19 . TRBD1 CASSIGTGFQETQYF TGTGCCAGTAGTATAGGGACAGGGTTCCAAGAGACCCAGTACTTC
TRBJ2-3 TRBV28 . . CASSFQSGNTDTQYF TGTGCCAGCAGTTTTCAGAGCGGAAACACAGATACGCAGTATTTT
TRBJ2-1 TRBV2 . TRBD1 CASKEQGATVEQFF TGTGCCAGCAAAGAACAGGGGGCGACGGTTGAGCAGTTCTTC
TRBJ1-2 TRBV20-1 . . CSGDTNYGYTF TGCAGTGGAGACACTAACTATGGCTACACCTTC
TRBJ1-5 TRBV28 . TRBD1 CASSFSGGPRQPQHF TGTGCCAGCAGTTTTTCAGGGGGTCCTCGTCAGCCCCAGCATTTT
TRBJ2-7 TRBV7-2 . . CASSVGGHYEQYF TGTGCCAGCAGCGTCGGGGGGCACTACGAGCAGTACTTC
TRBJ1-1 TRBV10-3 . . CAISETGGNTEAFF TGTGCCATCAGTGAGACGGGGGGGAACACTGAAGCTTTCTTT
TRBJ1-2 TRBV19 . TRBD1 CASSAGQGVYGYTF TGTGCCAGTAGTGCGGGACAGGGGGTCTATGGCTACACCTTC
TRBJ2-5 TRBV9 . . CASSVKGTGETQYF TGTGCCAGCAGCGTTAAAGGGACGGGGGAGACCCAGTACTTC
TRBJ2-1 TRBV6-5 once TRBD1 CASSLFRTGENEQFF TGTGCCAGCAGCCTATTCAGAACAGGGGAGAATGAGCAGTTCTTC
TRBJ1-1 TRBV10-2 . TRBD1 CASSEGVGQGTEAFF TGCGCCAGCAGTGAGGGAGTTGGACAGGGCACTGAAGCTTTCTTT
TRBJ1-5 TRBV6-5 . . CASSYTRQEPGKHF TGTGCCAGCAGTTACACCCGACAGGAACCGGGGAAGCATTTT
TRBJ2-3 TRBV9 . . CASSVARQRASTDTQYF TGTGCCAGCAGCGTAGCTCGGCAGAGGGCATCCACAGATACGCAGTATTTT
TRBJ2-6 TRBV6-5 . . CASSRPKTGANVLTF TGTGCCAGCAGCCGCCCCAAAACTGGGGCCAACGTCCTGACTTTC
TRBJ1-3 TRBV30 . TRBD1 CAWTNYQRGQWPTIYF TGTGCCTGGACTAACTACCAGAGGGGGCAATGGCCGACCATATATTTT
TRBJ2-3 TRBV5-1 . . CASSLAGTGTDTQYF TGCGCCAGCAGCTTAGCGGGCACGGGCACAGATACGCAGTATTTT
TRBJ1-1 TRBV18 . . CASSPNSMGQGAEAFF TGTGCCAGCTCACCAAATTCTATGGGCCAGGGCGCTGAAGCTTTCTTT
TRBJ1-3 TRBV28 . . CASRGRHTVGNTIYF TGTGCCAGCCGGGGAAGACATACCGTTGGAAACACCATATATTTT